Sequencing of this T cell receptor beta chain was carried out in a study of OX40 agonist ivuxolimab in advanced cancers. Study-wide context: Ivuxolimab, an antibody acting as an agonist of OX40 (CD134), was used to treat patients.

The assay was immunoSEQ multiplex PCR, and TCRdb's table has in-frame clones only and misses some. The sample holds about 110,000 clones, over 75% seen once. Trimming removed 8 bases from V and 8 bases from J; junction bases left unmatched: 12. Germline V gives CDR1 MGHDK, CDR2 SYGVNS. There are 15 residues in the CDR3. The genes are TRBV25-1 and TRBJ1-2; 12 bases align to TRBD1. Source: CD4+ or CD8+ T cells sorted from blood, taken in a trial of the OX40 agonist ivuxolimab. The sequence derives from an adult with an advanced solid tumor such as melanoma, head and neck, liver or kidney cancer. The CDR3 loop is CASGNAGTGGRGYTF. The CDR3, as DNA: TGTGCCAGCGGAAACGCCGGGACAGGGGGCCGGGGCTACACCTTC.